The text below deals with one T cell receptor (beta chain). Generated by immunoSEQ multiplex PCR, the TCRdb table keeps only in-frame clones and is missing some. The sample contains about 50,000 clones, roughly nine tenths of which appear only once. The sample belongs to a study of OX40 agonist ivuxolimab in advanced cancers. The CDR3 spans 13 residues. The germline V gene encodes CDR1 MNHEY and CDR2 SVGAGI. The ends were cut back, 5 bases at V and 9 bases at J, with 17 bases in the middle. This clonotype was sampled from an adult with an advanced solid tumor such as melanoma, head and neck, liver or kidney cancer. The chain links TRBV6-5 to TRBJ2-7, with D hard to call. Sequences were derived from CD4+ or CD8+ T cells sorted from blood, sampled in a trial of the OX40 agonist ivuxolimab. The CDR3 protein is CASSPGPVIAQYF. The CDR3 nucleotides are TGTGCCAGCAGTCCCGGGCCCGTCATCGCGCAGTACTTC.